This T cell receptor beta chain was recovered during a study of blood T cell repertoires in COVID-19 (dated by TCRdb to the early 2020s). Regarding the study in general: The collaborator samples originated in the United States, Italy and Spain and spanned the acute and convalescent phases of COVID-19. The prospective study material was composed of cDNA or gDNA derived from T cells, B-cell-depleted T cells, or PBMCs. Deeply sampled blood TCRbeta repertoires from subjects exposed to, actively infected with, or recovered from COVID-19 were included in the dataset. The repertoires were released in a freely available public database intended as a resource for research on the immune response to SARS-CoV-2. Samples were obtained from the ongoing ImmuneRACE study (first 160 participants) and from some 1,300 subjects provided by 6 global collaborators. Nearly every sample came with metadata listing a de-identified subject ID, COVID-19 status, age in years and sex. Where available, HLA class I and class II types were obtained from metadata supplied by the sample provider rather than from assay-based typing.

Beyond this particular receptor, the publication reports: How much clinical and demographic metadata was included differed by source and by participant, and the metadata was provided uncurated.

Participants in the prospective study were aged roughly 18 to 89 years, lived in more than 20 United States geographic areas, and enrolled through a virtual design. To assign participants to cohorts, the prospective study relied on clinical history that participants themselves reported in a screening survey and a study questionnaire. In the prospective study, mobile phlebotomists collected whole blood, serum and a nasopharyngeal or oropharyngeal swab from each participant. Additional blood draws and questionnaires over an approximately 2-month period could optionally be provided by prospective study participants. Prospective study blood samples were shipped either frozen or at room temperature before DNA extraction. From the cysteine through the phenylalanine, the CDR3 covers 14 amino acids. Solely the CDR3 DNA is kept, with 42 bases framed from the first base. The junction carries 10 bases between V and J, which are trimmed by 4 bases and 0 bases respectively. As encoded in the germline V gene, CDR1 is SQVTM while CDR2 is ANQGSEA.

TCRbeta CDR3 regions were amplified from genomic DNA using the immunoSEQ Assay, a bias-controlled multiplex PCR. On the study's bioinformatics: The number of nucleated cells in each sample was estimated by amplification of reference gene primers within the assay. To quantify the absolute abundance of each unique TCRbeta CDR3 rearrangement, sequence reads were collapsed and filtered. Productive Simpson clonality was computed per sample as the square root of Simpson's diversity index over productive rearrangements. The source is immuneACCESS, and TCRdb retained only in-frame sequences with V and J called. Part of the clones is not carried over; for the studies checked, unresolved V genes explain less than half of this, and the remainder is unexplained. D and trimming come from the DNA, and the V and J calls and clone size come from that table. The sample table holds 150,000 to 200,000 clones, of which roughly 77% were seen once. 17% of the sample comes from the top ten.

Comment on this clone: The target of this receptor is not known. Base qualities were left out, and no much larger clone turns up one base away.

Sequences were obtained from PBMCs or T cells enriched from blood (not recorded which). Recombination connected TRBV29-1 to TRBJ2-4, with no confident D gene call. This TCR was recovered from a woman between 50 and 59 years old with acute COVID-19. CDR3 region: CSVGRSAAKNIQYF. The nucleotide sequence is TGCAGCGTTGGCCGTAGTGCAGCCAAAAACATTCAGTACTTC.